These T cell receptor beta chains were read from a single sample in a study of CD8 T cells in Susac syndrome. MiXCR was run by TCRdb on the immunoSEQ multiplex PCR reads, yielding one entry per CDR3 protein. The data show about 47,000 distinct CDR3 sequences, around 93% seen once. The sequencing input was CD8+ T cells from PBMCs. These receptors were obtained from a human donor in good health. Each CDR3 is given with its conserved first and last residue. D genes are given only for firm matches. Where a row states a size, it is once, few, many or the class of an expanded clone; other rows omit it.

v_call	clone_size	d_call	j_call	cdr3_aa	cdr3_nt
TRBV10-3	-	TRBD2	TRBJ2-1	CAITGGRAYNEQFF	TGTGCCATCACGGGGGGGAGAGCCTACAATGAGCAGTTCTTC
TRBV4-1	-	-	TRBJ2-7	CASSEGTGILSYEQYF	TGCGCCAGCAGCGAGGGCACCGGGATCCTATCCTACGAGCAGTACTTC
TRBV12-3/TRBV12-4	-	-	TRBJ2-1	CASSPPTLTLYNEQFF	TGTGCCAGCAGTCCCCCCACCCTGACTCTCTACAATGAGCAGTTCTTC
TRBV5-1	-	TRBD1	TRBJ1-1	CASSPRDRVAEAFF	TGCGCCAGCAGTCCTCGGGACAGGGTGGCTGAAGCTTTCTTT
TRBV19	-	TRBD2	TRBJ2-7	CASSKGLAGVGEQYF	TGTGCCAGTAGTAAAGGGCTAGCGGGAGTCGGCGAGCAGTACTTC
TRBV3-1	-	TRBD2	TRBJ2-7	CASSQESPGLAGLYEQYF	TGTGCCAGCAGCCAAGAATCTCCGGGACTAGCGGGGCTCTACGAGCAGTACTTC
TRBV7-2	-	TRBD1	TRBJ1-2	CASSLGQGAIYYGYTF	TGTGCCAGCAGCCTCGGACAGGGGGCGATCTACTATGGCTACACCTTC
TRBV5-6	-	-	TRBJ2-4	CASSLAEAGNIQYF	TGTGCCAGCAGCTTGGCAGAAGCGGGAAACATTCAGTACTTC
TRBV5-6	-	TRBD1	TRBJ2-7	CASSRWDSPYEQYF	TGTGCCAGCAGCCGGTGGGACAGTCCCTACGAGCAGTACTTC
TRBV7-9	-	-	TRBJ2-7	CASTLASASSYEQYF	TGTGCCAGCACCCTAGCGAGCGCCAGCTCCTACGAGCAGTACTTC
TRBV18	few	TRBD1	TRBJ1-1	CASSPGTGGTEAFF	TGTGCCAGCTCACCCGGGACAGGGGGCACTGAAGCTTTCTTT
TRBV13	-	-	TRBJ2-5	CASSIWGAGQETQYF	TGTGCCAGCAGCATATGGGGGGCAGGCCAAGAGACCCAGTACTTC
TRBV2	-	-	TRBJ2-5	CASVEPYQETQYF	TGTGCCAGCGTGGAGCCGTACCAAGAGACCCAGTACTTC
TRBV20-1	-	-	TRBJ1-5	CSARPRRRTATPYSNQPQHF	TGCAGTGCTAGACCCCGTAGGAGGACAGCCACACCTTATAGCAATCAGCCCCAGCATTTT
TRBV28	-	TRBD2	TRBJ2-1	CASSPASSGSIYNEQFF	TGTGCCAGCAGTCCAGCCTCTAGCGGGAGTATATACAATGAGCAGTTCTTC
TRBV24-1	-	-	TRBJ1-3	CATSDGRGDTIYF	TGTGCCACCAGTGATGGAAGAGGGGACACCATATATTTT
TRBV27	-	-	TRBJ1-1	CASSLKGGWREAFF	TGTGCCAGCAGTTTAAAGGGAGGGTGGCGTGAAGCTTTCTTT
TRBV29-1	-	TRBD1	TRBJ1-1	CSVEDRGRNTEAFF	TGCAGCGTTGAGGACAGGGGACGGAACACTGAAGCTTTCTTT
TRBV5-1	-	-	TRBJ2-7	CASRLQDAYEQYF	TGCGCCAGCAGACTGCAGGATGCCTACGAGCAGTACTTC
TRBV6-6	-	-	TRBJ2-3	CASSPLLATSTDTQYF	TGTGCCAGCAGCCCACTCCTGGCGACTAGCACAGATACGCAGTATTTT
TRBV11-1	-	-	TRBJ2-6	CASSLARGSPLSSGANVLTF	TGTGCCAGCAGCTTAGCGCGGGGATCTCCTTTGAGCTCTGGGGCCAACGTCCTGACTTTC
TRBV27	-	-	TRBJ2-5	CASSFLPRVSGETQYF	TGTGCCAGCAGTTTTCTCCCCAGGGTTTCCGGAGAGACCCAGTACTTC
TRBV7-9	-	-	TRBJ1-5	CASSLEAGRDSNQPQHF	TGTGCCAGCAGCTTGGAAGCTGGCAGGGATAGCAATCAGCCCCAGCATTTT
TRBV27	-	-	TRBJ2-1	CASSFGDLYNEQFF	TGTGCCAGCAGTTTCGGAGACCTCTACAATGAGCAGTTCTTC